The clone carrying this TCR beta chain was observed many times. Each CDR3 protein gets one entry after TCRdb re-called the 5' RACE reads with MiXCR. The sample lists 30,000 to 35,000 distinct CDR3 sequences, over 6.5% occurring once. The sample originates from a study of early T cells in non-severe SARS-CoV-2 infection. The V and J ends lost 6 bases and 5 bases respectively, with 16 bases between them. The germline V gene has CDR1 DFQATT and CDR2 SNEGSKA (reference sequence). CDR3 size: 13 residues. The source material was whole blood. The gene calls are TRBV20-1 and TRBJ1-1; D ambiguous. The sequence came from an adult who was a healthcare worker with PCR-confirmed SARS-CoV-2 infection or an uninfected control (not recorded which). The CDR3 region has the DNA TGCAGTGCCACTGGGCAGGTAGAGACTGAAGCTTTCTTT. This encodes CSATGQVETEAFF.